This T cell receptor (beta chain) was sequenced in a study of blood T cells in healthy people across ages. PCR was performed a second time for 7 to 11 cycles using a sample-barcoded 5' primer and a J-beta primer mix. Each cDNA molecule, via a template-switch adaptor with 12 random nucleotides, was tagged. Any given sample supplied a minimum of 2.5 million CDR3-containing paired-end reads. MiXCR was run by TCRdb on the 5' RACE reads, yielding one entry per CDR3 protein. The data hold approximately 800,000 distinct CDR3 sequences, with more than 55% observed a single time. The CDR3 has 14 residues. Germline loops: CDR1 SQVTM, CDR2 ANQGSEA. V was clipped by 7 bases and J by 3 bases; unmatched bases: 8. Roughly 9.2 milliliters of peripheral blood were drawn from each donor into EDTA-treated tubes. At least 5 micrograms of total RNA were extracted per sample.

Sequenced sample: blood. The origin of this receptor is a man aged 40-55 years in good health. The gene calls are TRBV29-1 and TRBJ1-1, with 10 bases identical to TRBD1. The CDR3 bases are TGCAGCGCTTACCCGACAGGGGGCTACACTGAAGCTTTCTTT. Its protein is CSAYPTGGYTEAFF.